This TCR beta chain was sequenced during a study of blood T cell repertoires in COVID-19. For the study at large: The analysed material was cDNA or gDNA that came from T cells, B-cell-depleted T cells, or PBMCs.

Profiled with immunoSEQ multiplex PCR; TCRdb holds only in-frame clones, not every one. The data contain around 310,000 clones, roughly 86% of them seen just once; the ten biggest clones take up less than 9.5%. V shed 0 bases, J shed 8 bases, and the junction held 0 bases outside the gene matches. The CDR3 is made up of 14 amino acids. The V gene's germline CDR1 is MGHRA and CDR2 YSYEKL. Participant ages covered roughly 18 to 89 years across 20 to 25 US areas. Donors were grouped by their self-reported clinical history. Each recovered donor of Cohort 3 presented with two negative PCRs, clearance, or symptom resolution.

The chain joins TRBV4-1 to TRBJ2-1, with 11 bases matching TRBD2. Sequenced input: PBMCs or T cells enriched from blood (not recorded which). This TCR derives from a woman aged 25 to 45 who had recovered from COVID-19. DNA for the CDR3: TGCGCCAGCAGCCAAGAACTAGCGGGAGATGAGCAGTTCTTC. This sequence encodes CASSQELAGDEQFF.